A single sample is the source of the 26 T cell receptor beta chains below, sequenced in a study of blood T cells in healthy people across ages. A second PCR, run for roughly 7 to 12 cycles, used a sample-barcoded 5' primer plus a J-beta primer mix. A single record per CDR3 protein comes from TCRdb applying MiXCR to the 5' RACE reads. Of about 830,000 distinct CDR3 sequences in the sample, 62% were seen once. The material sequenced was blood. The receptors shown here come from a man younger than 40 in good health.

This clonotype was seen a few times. CDR3 coding DNA: TGTGCCACCGCGAGACCGACAGGGCTCCAAGAGACCCAGTACTTC. This gives the protein CATARPTGLQETQYF. The chain uses TRBV10-3 and TRBJ2-5, with 7 positions matching TRBD1. Germline V CDR1 and CDR2: ENHRY, SYGVKD. V trimming: 10 bases; J trimming: 1 base; junction bases outside the gene matches: 12. The CDR3 runs to 15 residues.

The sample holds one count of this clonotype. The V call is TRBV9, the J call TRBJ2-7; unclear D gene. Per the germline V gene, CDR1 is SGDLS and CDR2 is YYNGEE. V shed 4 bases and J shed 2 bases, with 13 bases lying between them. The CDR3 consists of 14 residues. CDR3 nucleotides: TGTGCCAGCAGCTACACCTCCCATACCTACGAGCAGTACTTC. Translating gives CASSYTSHTYEQYF.

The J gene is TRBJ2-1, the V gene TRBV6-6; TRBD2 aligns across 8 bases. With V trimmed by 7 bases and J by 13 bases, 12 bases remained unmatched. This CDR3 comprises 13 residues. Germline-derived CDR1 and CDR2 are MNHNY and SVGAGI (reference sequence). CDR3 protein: CASTDQTSVEQFF. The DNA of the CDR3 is TGTGCCAGCACCGACCAGACTAGCGTAGAACAGTTCTTC.

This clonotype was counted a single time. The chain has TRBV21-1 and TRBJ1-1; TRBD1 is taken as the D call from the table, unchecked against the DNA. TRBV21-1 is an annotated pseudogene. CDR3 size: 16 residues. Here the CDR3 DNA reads TGTGCCAGCAGCACGCCGTGGACAGACTCGAACACTGAAGCTTTCTTT. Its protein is CASSTPWTDSNTEAFF.

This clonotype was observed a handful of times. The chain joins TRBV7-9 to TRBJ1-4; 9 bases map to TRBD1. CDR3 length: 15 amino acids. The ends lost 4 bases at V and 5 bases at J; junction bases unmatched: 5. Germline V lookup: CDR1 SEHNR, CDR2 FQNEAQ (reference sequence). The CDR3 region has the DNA TGTGCCAGCAGCTCCTACAGGGGGCGGAATGAAAAACTGTTTTTT. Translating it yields CASSSYRGRNEKLFF.

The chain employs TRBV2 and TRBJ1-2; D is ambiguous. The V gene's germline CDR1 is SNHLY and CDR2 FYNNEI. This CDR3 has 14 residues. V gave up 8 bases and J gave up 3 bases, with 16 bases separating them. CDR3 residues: CASLRTLLDYGYTF. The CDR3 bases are TGTGCCAGCCTCCGGACCTTGTTGGACTATGGCTACACCTTC.

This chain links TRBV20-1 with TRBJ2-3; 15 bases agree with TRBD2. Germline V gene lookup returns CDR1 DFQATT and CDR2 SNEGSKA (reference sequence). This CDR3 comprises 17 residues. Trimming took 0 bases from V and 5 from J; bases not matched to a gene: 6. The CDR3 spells CSARDRTSGGAGDTQYF. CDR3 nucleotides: TGCAGTGCTAGAGATCGGACTAGCGGGGGGGCGGGAGATACGCAGTATTTT.

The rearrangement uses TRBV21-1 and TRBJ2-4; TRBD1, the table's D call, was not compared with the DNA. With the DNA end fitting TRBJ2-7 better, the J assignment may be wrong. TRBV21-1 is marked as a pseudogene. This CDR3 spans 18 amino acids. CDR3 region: CANLPRGRGGRLSYEQYF. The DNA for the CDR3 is TGTGCCAACCTTCCGAGGGGACGGGGGGGACGACTTTCCTACGAGCAGTACTTC.

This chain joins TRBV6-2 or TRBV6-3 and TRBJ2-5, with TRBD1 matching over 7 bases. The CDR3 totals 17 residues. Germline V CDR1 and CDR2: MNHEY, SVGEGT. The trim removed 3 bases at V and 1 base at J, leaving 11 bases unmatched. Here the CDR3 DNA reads TGTGCCAGCAGTTATACCCTCAACAGGGGCTTCCAAGAGACCCAGTACTTC. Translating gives CASSYTLNRGFQETQYF.

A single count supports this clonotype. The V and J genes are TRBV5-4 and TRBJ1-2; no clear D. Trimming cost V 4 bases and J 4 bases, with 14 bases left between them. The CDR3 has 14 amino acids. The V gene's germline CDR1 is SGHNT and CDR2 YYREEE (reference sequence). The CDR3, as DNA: TGTGCCAGCAGCCTTGGAGGAGTGAGCTATGGCTACACCTTC. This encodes CASSLGGVSYGYTF.

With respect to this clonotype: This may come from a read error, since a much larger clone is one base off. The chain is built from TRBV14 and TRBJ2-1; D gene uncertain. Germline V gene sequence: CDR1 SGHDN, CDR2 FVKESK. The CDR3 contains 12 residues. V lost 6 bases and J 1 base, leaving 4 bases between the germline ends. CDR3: CASRESYNEQFF. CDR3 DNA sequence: TGTGCCAGCAGGGAGTCCTACAATGAGCAGTTCTTC.

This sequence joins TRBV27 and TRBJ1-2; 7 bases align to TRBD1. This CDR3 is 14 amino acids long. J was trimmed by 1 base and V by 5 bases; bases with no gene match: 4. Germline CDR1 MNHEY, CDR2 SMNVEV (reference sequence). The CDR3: CASSADRFNYGYTF. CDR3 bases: TGTGCCAGCAGTGCGGACAGGTTTAACTATGGCTACACCTTC.

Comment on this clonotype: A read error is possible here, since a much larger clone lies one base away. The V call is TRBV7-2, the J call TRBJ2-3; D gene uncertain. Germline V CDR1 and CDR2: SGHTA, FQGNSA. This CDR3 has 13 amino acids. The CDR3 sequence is CASSVASPDTQYF. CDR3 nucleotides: TGTGCCAGCAGCGTAGCCAGCCCAGATACGCAGTATTTT.

As DNA, the CDR3 is TGTGCCTGGAGTAGGGGCTTCGATGAGCAGTTCTTC. As protein: CAWSRGFDEQFF. The chain uses TRBV30 and TRBJ2-1, with D maybe TRBD1 (5 bases). V dropped 2 bases and J dropped 8 bases, with 10 bases sitting between them. CDR3 length equals 12 residues. The germline gives CDR1 GTSNPN, CDR2 SVGIG (reference sequence).

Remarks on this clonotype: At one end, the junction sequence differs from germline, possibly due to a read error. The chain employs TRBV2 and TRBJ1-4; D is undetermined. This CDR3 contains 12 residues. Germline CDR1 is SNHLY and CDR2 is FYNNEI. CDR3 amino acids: CASTDAPERLFF. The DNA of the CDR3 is TGTGCCAGCACCGACGCCCCTGAAAGACTGTTTTTT.

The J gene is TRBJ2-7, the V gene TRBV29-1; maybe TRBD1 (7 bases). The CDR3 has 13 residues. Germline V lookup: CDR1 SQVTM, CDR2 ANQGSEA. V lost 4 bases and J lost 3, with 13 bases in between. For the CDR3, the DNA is TGCAGCGTTGTAGGAGGGACAGACTACGAGCAGTACTTC. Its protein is CSVVGGTDYEQYF.

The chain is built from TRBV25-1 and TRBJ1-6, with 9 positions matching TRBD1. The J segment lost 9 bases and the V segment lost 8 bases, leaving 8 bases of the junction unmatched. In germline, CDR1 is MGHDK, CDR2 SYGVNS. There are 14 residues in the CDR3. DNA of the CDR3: TGTGCCAGCGATCCCGGACAGGGGCTTTCACCCCTCCACTTT. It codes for CASDPGQGLSPLHF.

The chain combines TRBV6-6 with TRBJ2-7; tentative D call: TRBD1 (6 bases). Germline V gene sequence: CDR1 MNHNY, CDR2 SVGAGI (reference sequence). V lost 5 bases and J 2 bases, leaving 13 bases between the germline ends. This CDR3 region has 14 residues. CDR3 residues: CASSISGHPYEQYF. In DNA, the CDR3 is TGTGCCAGCAGTATATCGGGACACCCCTACGAGCAGTACTTC.

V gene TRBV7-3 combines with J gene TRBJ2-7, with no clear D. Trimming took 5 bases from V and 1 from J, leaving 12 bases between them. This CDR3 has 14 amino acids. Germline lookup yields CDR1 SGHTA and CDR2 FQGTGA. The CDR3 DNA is TGTGCCAGCAGCCCTTGGCCTGGGTCCTACGAGCAGTACTTC. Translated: CASSPWPGSYEQYF.

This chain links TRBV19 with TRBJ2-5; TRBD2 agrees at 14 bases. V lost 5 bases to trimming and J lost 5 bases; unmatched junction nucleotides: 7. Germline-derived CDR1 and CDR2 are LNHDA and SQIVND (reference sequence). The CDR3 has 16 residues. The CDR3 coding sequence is TGTGCCAGTAGTCTCACCGGGACTAGCGGGGGCGAGACCCAGTACTTC. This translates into CASSLTGTSGGETQYF.

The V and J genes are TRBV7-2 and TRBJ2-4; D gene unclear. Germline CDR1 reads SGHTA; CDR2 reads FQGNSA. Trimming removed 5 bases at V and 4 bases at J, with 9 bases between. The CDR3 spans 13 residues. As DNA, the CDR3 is TGTGCCAGCAGCCAAACTACTAAAAACATTCAGTACTTC. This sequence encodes CASSQTTKNIQYF.

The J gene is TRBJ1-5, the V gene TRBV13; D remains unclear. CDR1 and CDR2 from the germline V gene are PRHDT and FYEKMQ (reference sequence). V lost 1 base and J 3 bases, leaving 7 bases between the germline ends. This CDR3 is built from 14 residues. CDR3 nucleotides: TGTGCCAGCAGCTTAGCTTCTGACAATCAGCCCCAGCATTTT. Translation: CASSLASDNQPQHF.

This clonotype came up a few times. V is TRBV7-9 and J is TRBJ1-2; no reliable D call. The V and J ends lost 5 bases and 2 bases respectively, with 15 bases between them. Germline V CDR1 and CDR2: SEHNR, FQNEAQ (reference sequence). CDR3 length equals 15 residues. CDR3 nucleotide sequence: TGTGCCAGCAGCCTAGGATATGGAGCAAACTATGGCTACACCTTC. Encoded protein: CASSLGYGANYGYTF.

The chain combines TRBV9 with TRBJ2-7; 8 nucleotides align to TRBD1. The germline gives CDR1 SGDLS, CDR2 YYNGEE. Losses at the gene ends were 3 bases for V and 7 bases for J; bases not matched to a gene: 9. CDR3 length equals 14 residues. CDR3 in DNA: TGTGCCAGCAGCGCAGGGGGCAGGAATAATGAGCAGTACTTC. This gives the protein CASSAGGRNNEQYF.

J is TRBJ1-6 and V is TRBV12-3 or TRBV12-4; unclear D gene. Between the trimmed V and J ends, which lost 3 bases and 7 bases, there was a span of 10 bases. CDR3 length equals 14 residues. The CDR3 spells CASSFIGLNSPLHF. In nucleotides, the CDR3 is TGTGCCAGCAGTTTTATAGGGTTGAATTCACCCCTCCACTTT.

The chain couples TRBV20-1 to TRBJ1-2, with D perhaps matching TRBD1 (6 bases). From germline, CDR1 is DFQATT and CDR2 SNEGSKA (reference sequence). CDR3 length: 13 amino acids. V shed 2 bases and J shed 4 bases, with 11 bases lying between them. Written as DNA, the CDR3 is TGCAGTGCTAGAACGAGAGGGGGCTATGGCTACACCTTC. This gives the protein CSARTRGGYGYTF.